These 2 T cell receptor beta chains were sequenced from one sample in a study of T cells after posttransplantation cyclophosphamide. Only in-frame clones appear in the TCRdb table, and some are missing; sequencing was by immunoSEQ multiplex PCR. The table lists 40,000 to 55,000 clones, with no singletons. Sequencing was performed on PBMCs. Receptors were obtained from a man aged 35-49 years in good health, CMV-negative, and a related stem cell transplant donor.

This clone was recorded at least ten times. The chain uses TRBV27 and TRBJ2-1, with D tentatively TRBD2 (9 bases). Trimming stripped 2 bases from V and 5 bases from J, with 34 bases between. The CDR3 covers 22 residues. The germline V gene has CDR1 MNHEY and CDR2 SMNVEV (reference sequence). The CDR3 region has the DNA TGTGCCAGCAGTTTAATAGTAGGGGACAGGTTGGGGGCGGGAGGGCCGGACAATGAGCAGTTCTTC. Translated: CASSLIVGDRLGAGGPDNEQFF.

This clone was seen at least ten times. This chain links TRBV14 with TRBJ2-7; D might be TRBD1 (5 bases). This CDR3 comprises 16 residues. Germline loops: CDR1 SGHDN, CDR2 FVKESK. Trimming cost V 4 bases and J 5 bases, with 21 bases left between them. The CDR3 reads CASSPRGSGKSHEQYF. CDR3 sequence (DNA): TGTGCCAGCAGCCCCCGTGGCTCAGGGAAGTCCCACGAGCAGTACTTC.